This T cell receptor (beta chain) stems from a study of blood T cell repertoires in COVID-19 (dated by TCRdb to the early 2020s). Background for the entire study: Samples covering the acute and convalescent phases of COVID-19 were provided by collaborators in the United States, Italy and Spain. Subjects who had been exposed to COVID-19, were actively infected with it, or had recovered from it provided the deeply sampled blood TCRbeta repertoires that made up the dataset. The repertoires were released in a freely available public database meant as a resource for research on the immune response to SARS-CoV-2. The prospective study material was composed of cDNA or gDNA derived from T cells, B-cell-depleted T cells, or PBMCs. Samples were obtained from the ongoing ImmuneRACE study (first 160 participants) and from 1,254 subjects provided by 6 global collaborators. Sample metadata almost always included a de-identified subject ID, COVID-19 status, age in years and sex. HLA class I and class II types, where available, came from metadata supplied by the sample provider rather than from assay-based typing. On the study overall, not on this receptor specifically: Clinical and demographic metadata were provided uncurated, with the amount varying by source and participant.

One collaborating source in Seattle enrolled patients while the patients were actively infected and followed the patients over time throughout the course of disease. Collaborating institutions collected whole blood in K2EDTA tubes following their own protocols. Collaborator samples were shipped for TCRbeta analysis as frozen whole blood, isolated PBMCs, or DNA extracted from either sample type. The CDR3, from cysteine to phenylalanine, totals 15 residues. The DNA shown is the 45-base CDR3, in frame from base 1. The trim is 3 bases for V and 0 bases for J, with a gap of 11 bases between the germline ends. CDR1 and CDR2 were assigned from the germline V gene (reference sequence) as SEHNR and FQNEAQ. Regarding this clone: The clone's antigen remains unknown. No qualities accompany the bases; no much larger clone lies one base away.

TCRbeta CDR3 regions were amplified from genomic DNA by means of the immunoSEQ Assay, a bias-controlled multiplex PCR. As for how the authors treated the data: Within the assay, amplification of reference gene primers was used to estimate how many nucleated cells each sample contained. To quantify the absolute abundance of each unique TCRbeta CDR3 rearrangement, sequence reads were collapsed and filtered. For each sample, productive Simpson clonality was calculated as the square root of Simpson's diversity index across productive rearrangements. In TCRdb, the immuneACCESS table is reduced to in-frame sequences with V and J assigned. These tables do not hold every clone; where another copy was compared, an unresolved V gene accounts for under half, and the others remain unexplained. V and J calls and clone size come straight from that table; D and trimming were deduced from the DNA. The table for this sample lists approximately 320,000 clones; about nine tenths of them were counted only once. The top ten constitute more than 9.5% of the sample.

Sample: peripheral blood. This TCR derives from a woman aged 25 to 39 with COVID-19, enrolled during active disease. The chain employs TRBV7-9 and TRBJ1-1, with the D gene not confidently named. The sequenced DNA: TGTGCCAGCAGCTTGGAGGGCCTGATGAACACTGAAGCTTTCTTT. This is translated as CASSLEGLMNTEAFF.